Reported below is one TCR beta chain. The sample comes from a study of tumor-infiltrating lymphocytes in oesophageal squamous cell carcinoma. TCRdb ran MiXCR on the PCR reads and lists one entry per CDR3 protein. The data show approximately 19,000 distinct CDR3 sequences, 40% to 55% seen once. The CDR3 totals 16 residues. V gave up 6 bases and J gave up 3 bases; unmatched junction bases: 11. CDR1 and CDR2 from the germline V gene are MDHEN and SYDVKM. The sample comprised esophageal tumor tissue. The chain joins TRBV28 to TRBJ2-7; 10 nucleotides agree with TRBD2. The TCR originated in a male donor with esophageal squamous cell carcinoma. The DNA of the CDR3 is TGTGCCAGCAGCGCCCGGGGGTTAGCGGGAGGCTACGAGCAGTACTTC. As protein: CASSARGLAGGYEQYF.